This TCR beta chain was obtained from a study of T cell responses to AZD1222 COVID-19 vaccine. Study findings and constraints: Spike-specific TCR breadth and depth grew following two AZD1222 doses.

A word on this clone: Its antigen is still unknown.

This CDR3 region has 14 residues. The germline V gene has CDR1 MNHEY and CDR2 SVGAGI. The V gene lost 2 bases and the J gene lost 0 bases, with 5 bases spanning the gap. Generated by immunoSEQ multiplex PCR, the TCRdb table keeps only in-frame clones and is missing some. The sample has 90,000 to 150,000 clones, around 87% seen once. Sequenced here: peripheral blood, sampled on day 0 of AZD1222 vaccination. The V call is TRBV6-5, the J call TRBJ1-5; D remains ambiguous. This clonotype was sampled from an adult in good health. DNA of the CDR3: TGTGCCAGCAGTTACGATTATAGCAATCAGCCCCAGCATTTT. Residues: CASSYDYSNQPQHF.